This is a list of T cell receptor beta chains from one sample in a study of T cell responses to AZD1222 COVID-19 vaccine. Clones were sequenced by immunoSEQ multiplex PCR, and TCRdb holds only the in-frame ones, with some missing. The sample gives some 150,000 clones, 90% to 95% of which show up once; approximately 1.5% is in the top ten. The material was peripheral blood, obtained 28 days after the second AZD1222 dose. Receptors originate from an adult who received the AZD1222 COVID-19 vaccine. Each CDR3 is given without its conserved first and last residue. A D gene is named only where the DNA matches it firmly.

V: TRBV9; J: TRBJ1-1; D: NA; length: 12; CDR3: ASSVGAGYTEAF
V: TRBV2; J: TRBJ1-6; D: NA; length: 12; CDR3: ASNGGAWNSPLH
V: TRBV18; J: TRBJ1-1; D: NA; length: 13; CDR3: ASSPPAGSDTEAF
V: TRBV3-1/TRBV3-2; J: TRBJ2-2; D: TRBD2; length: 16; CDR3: ASSLPPLLAGITGELF
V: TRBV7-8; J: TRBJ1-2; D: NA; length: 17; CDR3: ASSPSPMTGVGVRGGYT
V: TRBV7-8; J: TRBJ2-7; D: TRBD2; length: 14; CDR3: ASTRGLAGARYEQY
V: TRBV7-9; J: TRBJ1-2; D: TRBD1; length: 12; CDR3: ASSRGTDRDGYT
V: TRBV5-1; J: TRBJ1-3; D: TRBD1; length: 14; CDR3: ASSPGQGAAGNTIY
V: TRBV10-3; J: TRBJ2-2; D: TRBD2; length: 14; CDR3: AIRGLAGVNTGELF
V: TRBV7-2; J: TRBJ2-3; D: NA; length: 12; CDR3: ASSLEGRTDTQY
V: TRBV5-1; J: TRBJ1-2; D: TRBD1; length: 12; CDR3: ASSPTGEGYGYT
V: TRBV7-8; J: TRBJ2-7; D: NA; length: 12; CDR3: ASSLAPTRDEQY
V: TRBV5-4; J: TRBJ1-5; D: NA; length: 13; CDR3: ASSLGAAGSSPQH
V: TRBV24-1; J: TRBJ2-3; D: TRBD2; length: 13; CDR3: ATSDSAGGTDTQY
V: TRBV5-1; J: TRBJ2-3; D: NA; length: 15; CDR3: ASSLIPGSHNTDTQY
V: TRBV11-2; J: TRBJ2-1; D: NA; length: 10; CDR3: ASSTAVVEQF
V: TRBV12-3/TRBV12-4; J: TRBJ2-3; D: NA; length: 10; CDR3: ASKAGSDTQY
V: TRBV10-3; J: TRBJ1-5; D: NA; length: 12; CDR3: ASAGADPDQPQH
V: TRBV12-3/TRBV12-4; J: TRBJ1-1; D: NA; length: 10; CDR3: ASSPGGAVAF
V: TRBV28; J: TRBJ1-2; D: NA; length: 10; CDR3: ASLRDLYGYT
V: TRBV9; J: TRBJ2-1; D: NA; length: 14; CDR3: ASSISLGQGFNEQF
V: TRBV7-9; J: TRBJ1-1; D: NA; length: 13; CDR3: ASSLGVGPNTEAF
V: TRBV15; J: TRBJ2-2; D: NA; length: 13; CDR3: ATSRDGANTGELF
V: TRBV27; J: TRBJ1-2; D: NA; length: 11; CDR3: ASSQSRTYGYT
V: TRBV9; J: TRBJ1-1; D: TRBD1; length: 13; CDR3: ASSREGALNTEAF